The T cell receptor beta chain described here comes from a study of Graves' ophthalmopathy and Graves' hyperthyroidism. Clinical symptoms, serum thyroxine, TRAb, thyroid ultrasound and orbital computed tomography determined diagnosis. This clonotype appeared a single time. CDR3 length: 17 residues. From germline, CDR1 is SGHVS and CDR2 FQNEAQ. The junction had 11 bases not matched to a gene; V was cut back by 2 bases and J by 4 bases. For repertoire sequencing, the TCR beta CDR3 regions were amplified from RNA transcripts. The authors performed first-round RT-PCR with HTBI primers and then a second-round multiplex PCR. TCRdb analysed the multiplex PCR reads with MiXCR anew, one entry per CDR3 protein. The sample holds over a million distinct CDR3 sequences, 36% seen once.

The receptor's source is an adult man with Graves' hyperthyroidism. This chain joins TRBV7-8 and TRBJ2-5, with TRBD2 matching 9 bases. The sample consisted of peripheral blood or thyroid tissue (not recorded which). CDR3 coding DNA: TGTGCCAGCAGCTTATTCGGGGGACTAGCTGGGCGAGAGACCCAGTACTTC. Its translation is CASSLFGGLAGRETQYF.